The rows below give T cell receptor beta chains drawn from one sample of a study of CXCR3-negative and CXCR3-positive naive CD8 T cells. TCRdb re-called the 5' RACE reads and gives one entry per CDR3 protein, without DNA. The sample's table shows 100,000 to 150,000 distinct CDR3 sequences. Sequenced material: naive CXCR3+ CD8+ T cells from blood. Every receptor here comes from a human donor in good health. Some clones in this sample may be carry-over from other donors' samples. Both conserved end residues are part of each CDR3. Fields, in order: V gene, J gene, CDR3 protein.

v_call: TRBV7-2; j_call: TRBJ2-7; cdr3_aa: CASRGGAYEQYF
v_call: TRBV27; j_call: TRBJ2-7; cdr3_aa: CASSLSQVGYEQYF
v_call: TRBV5-5; j_call: TRBJ2-7; cdr3_aa: CASSFSFPDFEQYF
v_call: TRBV6-2/TRBV6-3; j_call: TRBJ2-1; cdr3_aa: CASSYSQGWSNEQFF
v_call: TRBV7-3; j_call: TRBJ2-5; cdr3_aa: CASSSGTGGAGTQYF
v_call: TRBV5-6; j_call: TRBJ2-1; cdr3_aa: CASSEKASGWTYNEQFF
v_call: TRBV7-9; j_call: TRBJ2-5; cdr3_aa: CASSLRSQETQYF
v_call: TRBV12-3/TRBV12-4; j_call: TRBJ2-7; cdr3_aa: CASSNPQGPYEQYF
v_call: TRBV7-9; j_call: TRBJ1-1; cdr3_aa: CASSAGTANTEAFF
v_call: TRBV5-4; j_call: TRBJ2-3; cdr3_aa: CASSLTSLAGVTDTQYF
v_call: TRBV5-1; j_call: TRBJ1-1; cdr3_aa: CASILSTVLLNTEAFF
v_call: TRBV4-1; j_call: TRBJ2-3; cdr3_aa: CASSDPTTDTQYF
v_call: TRBV6-5; j_call: TRBJ2-1; cdr3_aa: CASGQRSYNEQFF
v_call: TRBV2; j_call: TRBJ2-7; cdr3_aa: CASSEGTSGPYEQYF
v_call: TRBV29-1; j_call: TRBJ2-7; cdr3_aa: CSVDGLAEDSYEQYF
v_call: TRBV24-1; j_call: TRBJ2-1; cdr3_aa: CATSDTGHTTNSYNEQFF
v_call: TRBV7-9; j_call: TRBJ2-5; cdr3_aa: CASSLEGEETQYF
v_call: TRBV13; j_call: TRBJ1-1; cdr3_aa: CASSLSPGGTEAFF
v_call: TRBV25-1; j_call: TRBJ2-5; cdr3_aa: CASSGEVQETQYF
v_call: TRBV18; j_call: TRBJ2-7; cdr3_aa: CASSPVAEYEQYF
v_call: TRBV9; j_call: TRBJ2-3; cdr3_aa: CASSSGNPDTQYF
v_call: TRBV7-9; j_call: TRBJ2-7; cdr3_aa: CASNVDSSYEQYF
v_call: TRBV4-1; j_call: TRBJ1-1; cdr3_aa: CASSQGGGGWTEAFF
v_call: TRBV7-3; j_call: TRBJ2-6; cdr3_aa: CASSEQVFSISGANVLTF